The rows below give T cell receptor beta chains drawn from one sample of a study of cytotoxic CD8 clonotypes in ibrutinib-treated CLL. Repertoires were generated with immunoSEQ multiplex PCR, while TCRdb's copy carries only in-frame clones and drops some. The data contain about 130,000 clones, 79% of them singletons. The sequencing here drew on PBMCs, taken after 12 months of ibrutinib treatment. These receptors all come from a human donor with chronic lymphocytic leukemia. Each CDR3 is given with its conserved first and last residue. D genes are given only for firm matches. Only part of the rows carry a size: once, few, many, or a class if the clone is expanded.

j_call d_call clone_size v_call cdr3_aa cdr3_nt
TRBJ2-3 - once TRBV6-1 CASSEGQGAWGTDTQYF TGTGCCAGCAGTGAGGGTCAAGGCGCCTGGGGCACAGATACGCAGTATTTT
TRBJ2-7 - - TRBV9 CASSVQGSGHYEQYF TGTGCCAGCAGCGTTCAGGGGTCCGGCCATTACGAGCAGTACTTC
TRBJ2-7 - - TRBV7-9 CASSSRAPSSYEQYF TGTGCCAGCAGCTCCCGGGCTCCGAGCTCCTACGAGCAGTACTTC
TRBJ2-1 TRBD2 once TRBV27 CASSAWPGSGYNEQFF TGTGCCAGCAGTGCCTGGCCGGGTAGCGGGTACAATGAGCAGTTCTTC
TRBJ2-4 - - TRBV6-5 CASSYSDDKNIQYF TGTGCCAGCAGTTACTCGGACGACAAAAACATTCAGTACTTC
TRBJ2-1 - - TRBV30 CAWSVATGNNEQFF TGTGCCTGGAGTGTAGCCACAGGGAACAATGAGCAGTTCTTC
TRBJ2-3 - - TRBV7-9 CATRGPGDTQYF TGTGCCACCAGAGGGCCTGGGGATACGCAGTATTTT
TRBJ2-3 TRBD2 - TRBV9 CASSVARLATDTQYF TGTGCCAGCAGCGTAGCGCGACTAGCCACAGATACGCAGTATTTT
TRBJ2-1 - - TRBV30 CAWSLPRVVSREVYNEQFF TGTGCCTGGAGTTTGCCTCGGGTCGTTAGTAGGGAGGTTTACAATGAGCAGTTCTTC
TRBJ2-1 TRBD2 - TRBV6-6 CASSYWLAGRNEQFF TGTGCCAGCAGTTACTGGCTAGCGGGCCGCAATGAGCAGTTCTTC
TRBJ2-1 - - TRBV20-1 CSAPRGAEQFF TGCAGTGCCCCACGAGGTGCTGAGCAGTTCTTC
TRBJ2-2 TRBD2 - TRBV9 CASTSTSGRFGELFF TGTGCCAGCACCTCGACTAGCGGGAGGTTCGGGGAGCTGTTTTTT
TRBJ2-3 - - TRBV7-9 CASSLDLGGTDTQYF TGTGCCAGCAGCTTAGATCTTGGGGGCACAGATACGCAGTATTTT
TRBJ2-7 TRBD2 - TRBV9 CASSPSGSSYEQYF TGTGCCAGCAGTCCTAGCGGGAGCTCCTACGAGCAGTACTTC
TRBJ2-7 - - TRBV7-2 CASSLFAAQSSYEQYF TGTGCCAGCAGCTTATTCGCAGCGCAAAGCTCCTACGAGCAGTACTTC
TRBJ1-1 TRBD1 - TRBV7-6 CASSSQQPGQGEYEAFF TGTGCCAGCAGCTCCCAACAACCGGGACAGGGGGAGTATGAAGCTTTCTTT
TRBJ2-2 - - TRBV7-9 CASSLVPQRNTGELFF TGTGCCAGCAGCTTGGTCCCTCAACGGAACACCGGGGAGCTGTTTTTT
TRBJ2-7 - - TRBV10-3 CASSQGSGPYEQYF TGTGCCAGCAGCCAAGGGAGCGGACCTTACGAGCAGTACTTC
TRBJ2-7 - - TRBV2 CASSETGTGVYEQYF TGTGCCAGCAGTGAGACCGGGACTGGAGTCTACGAGCAGTACTTC
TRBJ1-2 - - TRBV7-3 CASSPMIATGLYGYTF TGTGCCAGCAGCCCGATGATCGCTACAGGGCTATATGGCTACACCTTC
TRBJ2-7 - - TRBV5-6 CASRYLIRSEQYF TGTGCCAGCAGGTACTTAATCCGTAGCGAGCAGTACTTC
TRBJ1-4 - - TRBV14 CASSQVFPGFRDEKLFF TGTGCCAGCAGCCAAGTTTTTCCAGGGTTCCGTGATGAAAAACTGTTTTTT
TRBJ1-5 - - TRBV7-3 CASSLDYWGTNQPQHF TGTGCCAGCAGCTTAGATTATTGGGGGACCAATCAGCCCCAGCATTTT
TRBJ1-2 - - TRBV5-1 CASSLGTETNYGYTF TGCGCCAGCAGCTTAGGGACGGAAACGAACTATGGCTACACCTTC
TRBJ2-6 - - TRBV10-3 CAISDSGVGANVLTF TGTGCCATCAGTGATTCAGGGGTCGGGGCCAACGTCCTGACTTTC
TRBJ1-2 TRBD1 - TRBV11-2 CASSSSDRVNGYTF TGTGCCAGCAGCTCCTCGGACAGGGTGAATGGCTACACCTTC
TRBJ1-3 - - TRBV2 CASSEGQGYYSGNTIYF TGTGCCAGCAGTGAAGGGCAGGGGTACTACTCTGGAAACACCATATATTTT
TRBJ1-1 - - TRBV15 CATSRDLEGTEAFF TGTGCCACCAGCAGAGATCTGGAGGGCACTGAAGCTTTCTTT
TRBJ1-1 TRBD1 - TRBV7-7 CASSPDRGNTEAFF TGTGCCAGCAGCCCTGACAGGGGGAACACTGAAGCTTTCTTT
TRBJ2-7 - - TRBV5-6 CASSLTGTYEQYF TGTGCCAGCAGCTTGACAGGAACCTACGAGCAGTACTTC
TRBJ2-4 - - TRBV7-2 CASSLWTAAAIQYF TGTGCCAGCAGCTTATGGACAGCAGCGGCCATTCAGTACTTC
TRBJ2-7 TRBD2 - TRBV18 CASSPGWGLAGGEPYEQYF TGTGCCAGCTCACCAGGTTGGGGACTAGCGGGAGGGGAACCCTACGAGCAGTACTTC
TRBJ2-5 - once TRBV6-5 CASSYVGVAQETQYF TGTGCCAGCAGTTACGTCGGGGTAGCTCAAGAGACCCAGTACTTC
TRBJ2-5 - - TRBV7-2 CASSLGWRTQETQYF TGTGCCAGCAGCTTAGGTTGGCGGACCCAAGAGACCCAGTACTTC
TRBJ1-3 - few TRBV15 CATSRDRNSGNTIYF TGTGCCACCAGCAGAGACAGAAACTCTGGAAACACCATATATTTT